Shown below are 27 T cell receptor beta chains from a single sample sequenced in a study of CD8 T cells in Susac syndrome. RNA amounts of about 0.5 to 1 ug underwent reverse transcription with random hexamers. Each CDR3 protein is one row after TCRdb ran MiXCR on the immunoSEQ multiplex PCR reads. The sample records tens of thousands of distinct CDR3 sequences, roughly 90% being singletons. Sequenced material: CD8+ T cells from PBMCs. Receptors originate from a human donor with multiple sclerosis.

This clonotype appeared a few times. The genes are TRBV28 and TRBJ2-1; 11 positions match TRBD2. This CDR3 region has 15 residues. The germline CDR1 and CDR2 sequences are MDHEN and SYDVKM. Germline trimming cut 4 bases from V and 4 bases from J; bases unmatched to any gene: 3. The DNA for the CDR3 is TGTGCCAGCAGTTCTACTAGCGGGGGTTACAATGAGCAGTTCTTC. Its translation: CASSSTSGGYNEQFF. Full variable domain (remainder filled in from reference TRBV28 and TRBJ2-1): DVKVTQSSRYLVKRTGEKVFLECVQDMDHENMFWYRQDPGLGLRLIYFSYDVKMKEKGDIPEGYSVSREKKERFSLILESASTNQTSMYLCASSSTSGGYNEQFFGPGTRLTVL.

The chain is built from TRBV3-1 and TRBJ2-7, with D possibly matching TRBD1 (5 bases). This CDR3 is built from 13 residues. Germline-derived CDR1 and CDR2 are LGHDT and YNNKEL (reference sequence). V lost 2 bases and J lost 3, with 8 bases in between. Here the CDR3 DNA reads TGTGCCAGCAGCCAAACAACAGGCTACGAGCAGTACTTC. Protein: CASSQTTGYEQYF.

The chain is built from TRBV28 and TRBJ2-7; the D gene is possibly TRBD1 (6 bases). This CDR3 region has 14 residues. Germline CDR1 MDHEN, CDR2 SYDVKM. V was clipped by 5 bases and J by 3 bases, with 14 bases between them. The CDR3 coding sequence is TGTGCCAGCAGTCTCCGGGACACCAGCTACGAGCAGTACTTC. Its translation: CASSLRDTSYEQYF.

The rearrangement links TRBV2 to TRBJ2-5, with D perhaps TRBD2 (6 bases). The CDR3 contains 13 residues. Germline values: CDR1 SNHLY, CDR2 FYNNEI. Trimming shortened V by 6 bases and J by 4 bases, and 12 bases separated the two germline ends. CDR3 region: CASRDYGGETQYF. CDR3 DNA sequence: TGTGCCAGCAGGGACTACGGGGGAGAGACCCAGTACTTC.

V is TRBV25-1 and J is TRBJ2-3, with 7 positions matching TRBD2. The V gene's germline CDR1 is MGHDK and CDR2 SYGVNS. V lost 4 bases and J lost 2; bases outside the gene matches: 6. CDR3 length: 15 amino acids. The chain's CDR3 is CASSAERDYTDTQYF. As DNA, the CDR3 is TGTGCCAGCAGTGCTGAGCGGGACTACACAGATACGCAGTATTTT.

The CDR3 is CASSYLLQTPDEQYF. The DNA of the CDR3 is TGTGCCAGCAGTTACCTCCTCCAGACTCCCGACGAGCAGTACTTC. The rearrangement joins TRBV6-2 or TRBV6-3 to TRBJ2-7; no reliable D call. Germline CDR1 reads MNHEY; CDR2 reads SVGEGT. This CDR3 contains 15 residues. V lost 2 bases to trimming and J lost 5 bases, with 16 bases between them.

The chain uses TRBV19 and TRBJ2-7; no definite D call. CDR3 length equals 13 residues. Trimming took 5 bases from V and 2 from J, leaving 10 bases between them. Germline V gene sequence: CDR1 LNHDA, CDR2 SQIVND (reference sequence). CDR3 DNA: TGTGCCAGTAGTCCGACCGCCACCTACGAGCAGTACTTC. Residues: CASSPTATYEQYF.

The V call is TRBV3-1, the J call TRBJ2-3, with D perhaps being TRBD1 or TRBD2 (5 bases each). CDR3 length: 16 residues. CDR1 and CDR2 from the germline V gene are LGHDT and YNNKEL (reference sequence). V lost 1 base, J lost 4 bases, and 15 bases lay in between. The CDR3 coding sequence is TGTGCCAGCAGCCAAGGTTGGGGGAGTGGCGCAGATACGCAGTATTTT. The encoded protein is CASSQGWGSGADTQYF.

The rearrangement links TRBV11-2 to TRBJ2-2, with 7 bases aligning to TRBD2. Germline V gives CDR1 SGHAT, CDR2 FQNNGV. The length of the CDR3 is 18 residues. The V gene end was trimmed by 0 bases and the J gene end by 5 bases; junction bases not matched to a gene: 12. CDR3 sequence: CASSLESFQGGWTGELFF. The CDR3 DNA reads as TGTGCCAGCAGCTTAGAGTCCTTCCAGGGAGGGTGGACCGGGGAGCTGTTTTTT.

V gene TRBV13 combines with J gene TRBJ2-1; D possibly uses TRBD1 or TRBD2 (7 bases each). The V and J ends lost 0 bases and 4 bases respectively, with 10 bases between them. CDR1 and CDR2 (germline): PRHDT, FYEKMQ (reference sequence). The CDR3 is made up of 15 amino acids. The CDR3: CASSLGRGGYNEQFF. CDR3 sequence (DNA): TGTGCCAGCAGCTTAGGCAGGGGGGGGTACAATGAGCAGTTCTTC.

The CDR3: CASSQDRGRTNSPLHF. CDR3 bases: TGTGCCAGCAGCCAAGATCGCGGCAGAACCAATTCACCCCTCCACTTT. This chain connects TRBV3-1 to TRBJ1-6; D gene unclear. Germline V CDR1 and CDR2: LGHDT, YNNKEL (reference sequence). V gave up 0 bases and J gave up 7 bases, with 13 bases separating them. This CDR3 is 16 amino acids long.

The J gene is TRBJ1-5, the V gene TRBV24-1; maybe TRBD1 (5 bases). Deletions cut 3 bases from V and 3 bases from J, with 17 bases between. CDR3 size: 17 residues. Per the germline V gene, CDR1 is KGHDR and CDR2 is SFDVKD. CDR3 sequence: CATSDTGTSPPNQPQHF. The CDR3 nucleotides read TGTGCCACCAGTGATACTGGGACCTCTCCGCCCAATCAGCCCCAGCATTTT.

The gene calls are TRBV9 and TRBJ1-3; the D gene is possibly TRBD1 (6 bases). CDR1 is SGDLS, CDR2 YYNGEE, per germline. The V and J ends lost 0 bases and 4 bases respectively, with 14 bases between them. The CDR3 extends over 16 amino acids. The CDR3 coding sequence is TGTGCCAGCAGCGTAGACCCGACAGGCCGGGGAAACACCATATATTTT. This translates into CASSVDPTGRGNTIYF.

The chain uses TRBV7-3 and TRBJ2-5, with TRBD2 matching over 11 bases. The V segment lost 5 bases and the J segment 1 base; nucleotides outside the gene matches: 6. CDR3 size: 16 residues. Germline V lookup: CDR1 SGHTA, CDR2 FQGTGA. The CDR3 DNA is TGTGCCAGCAGCCCTGGACTAGCGGGCACCCAAGAGACCCAGTACTTC. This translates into CASSPGLAGTQETQYF.

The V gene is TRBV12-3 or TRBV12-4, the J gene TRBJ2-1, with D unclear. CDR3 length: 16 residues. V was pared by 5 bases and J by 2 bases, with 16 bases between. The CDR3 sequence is CASSPSRARPYNEQFF. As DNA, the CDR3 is TGTGCCAGCAGTCCCTCTCGGGCTAGGCCCTACAATGAGCAGTTCTTC.

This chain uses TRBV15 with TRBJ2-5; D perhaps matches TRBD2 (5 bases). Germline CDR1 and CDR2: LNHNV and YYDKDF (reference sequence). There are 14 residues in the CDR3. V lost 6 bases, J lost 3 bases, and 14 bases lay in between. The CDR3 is CATSAETTKETQYF. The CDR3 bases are TGTGCCACCAGTGCCGAGACTACGAAAGAGACCCAGTACTTC.

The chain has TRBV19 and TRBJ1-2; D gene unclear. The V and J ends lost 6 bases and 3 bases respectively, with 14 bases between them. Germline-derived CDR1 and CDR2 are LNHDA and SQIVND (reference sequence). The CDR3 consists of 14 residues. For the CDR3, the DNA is TGTGCCAGTAGCCTGGCTGGGCAGCACTATGGCTACACCTTC. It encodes CASSLAGQHYGYTF.

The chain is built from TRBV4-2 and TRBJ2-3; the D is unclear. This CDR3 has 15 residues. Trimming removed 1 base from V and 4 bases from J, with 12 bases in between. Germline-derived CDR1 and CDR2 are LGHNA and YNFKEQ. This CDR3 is CASSQGESYADTQYF. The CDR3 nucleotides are TGTGCCAGCAGCCAAGGGGAATCGTATGCAGATACGCAGTATTTT.

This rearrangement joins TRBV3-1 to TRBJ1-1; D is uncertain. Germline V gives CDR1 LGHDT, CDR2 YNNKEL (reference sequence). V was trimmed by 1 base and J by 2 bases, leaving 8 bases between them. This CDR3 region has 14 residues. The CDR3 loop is CASSQAASNTEAFF. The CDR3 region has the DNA TGTGCCAGCAGCCAAGCAGCTAGCAACACTGAAGCTTTCTTT.

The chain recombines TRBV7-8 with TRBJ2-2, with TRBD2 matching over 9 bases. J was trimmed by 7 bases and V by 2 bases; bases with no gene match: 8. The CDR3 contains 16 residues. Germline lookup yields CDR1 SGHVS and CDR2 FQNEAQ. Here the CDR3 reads CASSLFRLAGHGELFF. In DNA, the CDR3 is TGTGCCAGCAGCTTATTCCGGCTAGCGGGACACGGGGAGCTGTTTTTT.

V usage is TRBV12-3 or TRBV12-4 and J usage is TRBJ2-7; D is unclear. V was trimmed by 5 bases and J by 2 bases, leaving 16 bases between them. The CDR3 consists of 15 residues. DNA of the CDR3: TGTGCCAGCAGTACTCAGGCAGAGTATACCTACGAGCAGTACTTC. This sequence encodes CASSTQAEYTYEQYF.

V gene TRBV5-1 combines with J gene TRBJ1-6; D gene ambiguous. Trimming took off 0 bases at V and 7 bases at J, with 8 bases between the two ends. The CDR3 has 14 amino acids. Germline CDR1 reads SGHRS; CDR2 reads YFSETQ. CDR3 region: CASSLGGKNSPLHF. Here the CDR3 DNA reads TGCGCCAGCAGCTTGGGGGGTAAAAATTCACCCCTCCACTTT.

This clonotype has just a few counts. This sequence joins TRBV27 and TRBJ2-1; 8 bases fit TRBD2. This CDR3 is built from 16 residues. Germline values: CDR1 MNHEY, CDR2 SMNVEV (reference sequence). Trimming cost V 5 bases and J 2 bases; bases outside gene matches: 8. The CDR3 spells CASSPLAGGPYNEQFF. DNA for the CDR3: TGTGCCAGCAGTCCCCTGGCGGGAGGCCCCTACAATGAGCAGTTCTTC.

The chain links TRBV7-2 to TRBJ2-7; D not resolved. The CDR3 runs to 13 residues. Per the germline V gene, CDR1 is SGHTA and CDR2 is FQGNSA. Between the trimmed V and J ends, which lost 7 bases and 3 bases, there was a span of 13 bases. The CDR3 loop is CASTLRDNYEQYF. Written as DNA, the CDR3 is TGTGCCAGCACTCTAAGGGATAACTACGAGCAGTACTTC. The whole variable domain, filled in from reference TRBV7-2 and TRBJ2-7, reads GAGVSQSPSNKVTEKGKDVELRCDPISGHTALYWYRQSLGQGLEFLIYFQGNSAPDKSGLPSDRFSAERTGGSVSTLTIQRTQQEDSAVYLCASTLRDNYEQYFGPGTRLTVT.

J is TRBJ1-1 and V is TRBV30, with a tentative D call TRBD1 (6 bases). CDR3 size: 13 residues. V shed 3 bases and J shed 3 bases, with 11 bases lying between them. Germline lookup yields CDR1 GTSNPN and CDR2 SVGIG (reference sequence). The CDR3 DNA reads TGTGCCTGGAGCGGGGGGCCATACACTGAAGCTTTCTTT. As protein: CAWSGGPYTEAFF.

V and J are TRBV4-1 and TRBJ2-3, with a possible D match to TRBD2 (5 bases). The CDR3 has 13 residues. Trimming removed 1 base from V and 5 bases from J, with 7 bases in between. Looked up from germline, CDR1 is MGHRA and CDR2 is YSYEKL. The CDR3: CASSQVGVDTQYF. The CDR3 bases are TGCGCCAGCAGCCAAGTGGGAGTAGATACGCAGTATTTT.

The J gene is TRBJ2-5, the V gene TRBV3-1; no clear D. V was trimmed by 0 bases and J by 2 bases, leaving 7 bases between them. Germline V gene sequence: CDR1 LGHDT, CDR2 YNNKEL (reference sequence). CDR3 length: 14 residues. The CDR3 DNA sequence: TGTGCCAGCAGCCAAGATATGGATCAAGAGACCCAGTACTTC. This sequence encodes CASSQDMDQETQYF.